These 19 T cell receptor beta chains originate from one sample sequenced in a study of blood T cell repertoires in COVID-19. TCRdb keeps only in-frame clones here, not all; method: immunoSEQ multiplex PCR. The table includes roughly 230,000 clones, roughly 88% detected once. The sequencing sample was made of peripheral blood. The source of these receptors is a human donor in a cohort sampled during active COVID-19.

This clone was detected once. The rearrangement uses TRBV27 and TRBJ2-7; D possibly corresponds to TRBD2 (6 bases). The germline V gene has CDR1 MNHEY and CDR2 SMNVEV (reference sequence). The CDR3 runs 13 residues. V lost 3 bases to trimming and J lost 6 bases, with 12 bases between them. The CDR3 region has the DNA TGTGCCAGCAGTTTCCGGGGGATCGGCGAGCAGTACTTC. Residues: CASSFRGIGEQYF.

The chain employs TRBV5-4 and TRBJ2-3; 11 nucleotides match TRBD2. V shed 4 bases and J 1 base; nucleotides not matched to a gene: 5. CDR3 length: 16 residues. Germline CDR1 reads SGHNT; CDR2 reads YYREEE (reference sequence). In nucleotides, the CDR3 is TGTGCCAGCAGCCTAGGGACTAGCGGTGGCACAGATACGCAGTATTTT. Its translation: CASSLGTSGGTDTQYF. Together with reference TRBV5-4 and TRBJ2-3, the CDR3 gives the full variable domain: ETGVTQSPTHLIKTRGQQVTLRCSSQSGHNTVSWYQQALGQGPQFIFQYYREEENGRGNFPPRFSGLQFPNYSSELNVNALELDDSALYLCASSLGTSGGTDTQYFGPGTRLTVL.

V and J are TRBV5-1 and TRBJ1-2, with TRBD1 identical over 7 bases. V dropped 4 bases and J dropped 4; count of bases not matched to a gene: 10. Per the germline V gene, CDR1 is SGHRS and CDR2 is YFSETQ. CDR3 length: 15 residues. CDR3 in DNA: TGCGCCAGCAGCCCCGGGGACAGTCCGTCCTATGGCTACACCTTC. Amino acids: CASSPGDSPSYGYTF.

The gene calls are TRBV15 and TRBJ1-1; D unresolved. The V gene's germline CDR1 is LNHNV and CDR2 YYDKDF (reference sequence). The CDR3 has 13 amino acids. Trimming removed 4 bases from V and 1 base from J, with 7 bases in between. Here the CDR3 DNA reads TGTGCCACCAGCACCGGGGAGAACACTGAAGCTTTCTTT. This encodes CATSTGENTEAFF.

The rearrangement uses TRBV2 and TRBJ2-1, with D perhaps matching TRBD1 (6 bases). This CDR3 has 13 residues. V was cut by 4 bases and J by 10 bases, with 14 bases left in between. Germline V lookup: CDR1 SNHLY, CDR2 FYNNEI. CDR3 sequence: CASSGQSRGEQFF. CDR3 in DNA: TGTGCCAGCAGTGGGCAATCGAGGGGGGAGCAGTTCTTC.

This CDR3 reads CASSFGSGTGSTEAFF. CDR3 DNA sequence: TGTGCCAGCAGTTTTGGAAGCGGGACCGGGTCCACTGAAGCTTTCTTT. The chain recombines TRBV5-4 with TRBJ1-1, with a possible D match to TRBD1 (5 bases). Trimming cost V 5 bases and J 4 bases, with 21 bases left between them. The CDR3 consists of 16 residues. The germline CDR1 and CDR2 sequences are SGHNT and YYREEE (reference sequence).

The V and J genes are TRBV5-8 and TRBJ1-2; TRBD1 is a possible D gene (6 bases). CDR1 and CDR2 (germline): SGHTS, YDEGEE. This CDR3 has 13 amino acids. V was trimmed by 0 bases and J by 8 bases, leaving 11 bases between them. DNA of the CDR3: TGTGCCAGCAGCTTGGTATCAGGGGTCGGCTACACCTTC. This sequence encodes CASSLVSGVGYTF.

This rearrangement joins TRBV28 to TRBJ1-1; no reliable D call. Germline CDR1 reads MDHEN; CDR2 reads SYDVKM. CDR3 length: 11 amino acids. Trimming took off 7 bases at V and 3 bases at J, with 6 bases between the two ends. CDR3 nucleotides: TGTGCCAGCACAGCGGACACTGAAGCTTTCTTT. It specifies CASTADTEAFF.

The chain carries TRBV4-1 and TRBJ2-7, with 7 bases identical to TRBD2. This CDR3 is 15 amino acids long. The J segment lost 2 bases and the V segment lost 4 bases, leaving 8 bases of the junction unmatched. CDR1 is MGHRA, CDR2 YSYEKL, per germline. The DNA for the CDR3 is TGCGCCAGCAGCCCGACTAGCCTAGGGACCTACGAGCAGTACTTC. This sequence encodes CASSPTSLGTYEQYF.

The V gene is TRBV19, the J gene TRBJ2-7; 7 bases are a match to TRBD1. After removal of 4 bases from V and 7 bases from J, the junction contained 7 bases not matched to a gene. Germline loops: CDR1 LNHDA, CDR2 SQIVND (reference sequence). This CDR3 comprises 13 residues. The CDR3 loop reads CASSTRQGQEQYF. CDR3 sequence (DNA): TGTGCCAGTAGTACGCGACAGGGTCAAGAGCAGTACTTC.

The chain has TRBV21-1 and TRBJ1-3; TRBD1, the table's D call, lacks a check against the DNA. TRBV21-1 is tagged as a pseudogene. This CDR3 is 14 amino acids long. The DNA of the CDR3 is TGTGCCAGATCTAGGGGGCTTCTTGGAAACACCATATATTTT. Protein product: CARSRGLLGNTIYF.

This clone was seen a few times. The V and J genes are TRBV6-2 or TRBV6-3 and TRBJ1-4; 8 nucleotides line up with TRBD1. The germline gives CDR1 MNHEY, CDR2 SVGEGT. Germline trimming cut 4 bases from V and 5 bases from J; bases unmatched to any gene: 6. The CDR3 is 15 residues long. CDR3 DNA sequence: TGTGCCAGCAGTTCTCCGAACAGGGGGAATGAAAAACTGTTTTTT. Translated, it gives CASSSPNRGNEKLFF.

V usage is TRBV27 and J usage is TRBJ2-1; D unclear. Trimming left V 1 base short and J 5 bases short, with 6 bases between. Germline V gene data show CDR1 as MNHEY and CDR2 as SMNVEV (reference sequence). CDR3 length: 13 amino acids. CDR3 nucleotide sequence: TGTGCCAGCAGTTTATGGCCCCACAATGAGCAGTTCTTC. It translates to CASSLWPHNEQFF.

This clone was counted only a few times. The V and J genes are TRBV19 and TRBJ1-2; 10 nucleotides line up with TRBD1. The CDR3 runs to 15 residues. Germline CDR1 is LNHDA and CDR2 is SQIVND (reference sequence). V trimming: 6 bases; J trimming: 4 bases; junction bases outside the gene matches: 8. The CDR3 bases are TGTGCCAGTAGCGCGGACAGGGGGTTGTCCTATGGCTACACCTTC. This translates into CASSADRGLSYGYTF.

The V and J genes are TRBV9 and TRBJ2-7, with D possibly matching TRBD2 (6 bases). V gave up 6 bases and J gave up 7 bases, with 17 bases separating them. The CDR3 totals 13 residues. Germline assignment: CDR1 SGDLS and CDR2 YYNGEE. Written as DNA, the CDR3 is TGTGCCAGCACCCCGGGGGTAACGGGAGAGCAGTACTTC. The encoded protein is CASTPGVTGEQYF.

The J gene is TRBJ2-1, the V gene TRBV28, with 10 nucleotides matching TRBD2. The V segment lost 6 bases and the J segment 4 bases; nucleotides outside the gene matches: 6. The CDR3 totals 15 residues. Per the germline V gene, CDR1 is MDHEN and CDR2 is SYDVKM. CDR3 DNA sequence: TGTGCCAGCAGAAGAGGGACTAGCGCTTACAATGAGCAGTTCTTC. This sequence encodes CASRRGTSAYNEQFF.

As for this clone: This specimen includes other DNA sequences encoding the same CDR3. This sequence joins TRBV5-1 and TRBJ2-7, with D possibly TRBD1 on 6 matching bases. CDR1 SGHRS and CDR2 YFSETQ come from the germline V gene. This CDR3 spans 14 amino acids. V shed 1 base and J shed 6 bases, with 14 bases lying between them. CDR3 DNA sequence: TGCGCCAGCAGCTTGACAGGGTCGAGCGGCGAGCAGTACTTC. It encodes CASSLTGSSGEQYF.

The gene calls are TRBV6-2 or TRBV6-3 and TRBJ2-7, with TRBD2 matching 7 bases. Trimming took 4 bases from V and 7 from J; bases not matched to a gene: 7. The CDR3 is 13 amino acids. The germline gives CDR1 MNHEY, CDR2 SVGEGT. CDR3 DNA sequence: TGTGCCAGCAGTTGGGGGGGAGCGGGAGAGCAGTACTTC. This codes for CASSWGGAGEQYF.

The gene calls are TRBV7-8 and TRBJ1-1, with TRBD1 identical over 7 bases. The trim removed 4 bases at V and 5 bases at J, leaving 7 bases unmatched. Germline CDR1 is SGHVS and CDR2 is FQNEAQ. The CDR3 totals 14 residues. CDR3 sequence: CASSSLPRGTEAFF. CDR3 coding DNA: TGTGCCAGCAGCTCCCTACCCAGGGGGACTGAAGCTTTCTTT.